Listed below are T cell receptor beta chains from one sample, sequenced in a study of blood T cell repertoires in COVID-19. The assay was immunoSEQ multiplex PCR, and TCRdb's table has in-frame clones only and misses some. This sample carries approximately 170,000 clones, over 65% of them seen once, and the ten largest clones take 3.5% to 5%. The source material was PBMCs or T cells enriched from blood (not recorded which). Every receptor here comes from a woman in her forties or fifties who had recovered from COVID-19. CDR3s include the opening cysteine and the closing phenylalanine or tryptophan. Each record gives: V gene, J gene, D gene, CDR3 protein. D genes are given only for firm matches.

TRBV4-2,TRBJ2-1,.,CASSQDRSPINEQFF
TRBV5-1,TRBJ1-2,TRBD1,CASSPPGTGEGYTF
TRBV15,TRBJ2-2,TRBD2,CATTTGLAGTGELFF
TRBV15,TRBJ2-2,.,CATSRDIGGELFF
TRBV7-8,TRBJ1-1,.,CASSLNPPQGNTEAFF
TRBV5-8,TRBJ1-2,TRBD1,CASGDRDWRGYTF
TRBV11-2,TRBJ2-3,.,CASSLEGPRGDTQYF
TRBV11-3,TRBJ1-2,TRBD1,CASSLGTGQLNYGYTF
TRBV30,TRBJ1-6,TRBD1,CAWTLSGTGNSPLHF
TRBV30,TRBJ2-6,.,CAWNSVGANVLTF
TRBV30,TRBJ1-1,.,CAWSAIPGTEAFF
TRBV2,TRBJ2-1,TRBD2,CASSESGGAYNEQFF
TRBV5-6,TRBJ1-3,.,CASSLDPSSLNTIYF
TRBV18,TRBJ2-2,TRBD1,CASSWGQGNTGELFF
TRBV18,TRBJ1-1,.,CASSSGLSNTEAFF
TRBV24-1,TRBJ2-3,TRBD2,CATSDLGASGGPPADTQYF
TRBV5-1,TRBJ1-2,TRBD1,CASSPSTGVVGYTF
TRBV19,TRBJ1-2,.,CASSINSLLSGYTF
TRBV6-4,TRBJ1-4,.,CASRGQNDEKLFF
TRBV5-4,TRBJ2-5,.,CASSLGTAGETQYF
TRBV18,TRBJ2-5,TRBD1,CACHGTGEETQYF
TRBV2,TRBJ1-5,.,CASSYPQGDQPQHF
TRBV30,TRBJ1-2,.,CAWSPLPANYGYTF
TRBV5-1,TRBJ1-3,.,CASSLFFSGGQGNTIYF
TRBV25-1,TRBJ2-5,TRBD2,CASPRGLAGVETQYF
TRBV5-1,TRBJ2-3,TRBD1,CASSLGQGDADTQYF